Each of the 16 T cell receptor beta chains below was sequenced from the same sample in a study of Ad26.COV2.S vaccination and SARS-CoV-2 variants. Clones were read by immunoSEQ multiplex PCR, and TCRdb kept only the in-frame ones, dropping some. The data show 350,000 to 400,000 clones, approximately 86% seen once. Treatment indicated: around 19 received Ad26.COV2.S at low or high dose, single or two shots; about 5 received placebo; per-sample allocation not given. The investigators took samples on day 63 after the first vaccine or placebo injection. Source: peripheral blood, taken in a trial of Ad26.COV2.S vaccine versus placebo. All receptors come from a person between 18 and 65 years old who received the Ad26.COV2.S COVID-19 vaccine or a placebo.

The chain links TRBV11-2 to TRBJ2-7; 8 bases are a match to TRBD2. The CDR3 spans 15 residues. V lost 3 bases, J lost 3 bases, and 7 bases stayed unmatched. CDR1 and CDR2 from the germline V gene are SGHAT and FQNNGV. The DNA of the CDR3 is TGTGCCAGCAGCTTCCGCGGGGGGATAAGCTACGAGCAGTACTTC. Translated, it gives CASSFRGGISYEQYF.

The chain joins TRBV5-5 to TRBJ1-1, with D hard to call. The CDR3 consists of 14 residues. Trimming took 3 bases from V and 2 from J, leaving 11 bases between them. Germline V gene lookup returns CDR1 SGHKS and CDR2 YYEKEE (reference sequence). The CDR3 DNA reads as TGTGCCAGCAGCTCGTTACCTGCCAACACTGAAGCTTTCTTT. It codes for CASSSLPANTEAFF.

This chain connects TRBV11-2 to TRBJ2-3; D remains unclear. The germline gives CDR1 SGHAT, CDR2 FQNNGV. Trimming took off 1 base at V and 3 bases at J, with 8 bases between the two ends. CDR3 size: 14 residues. Here the CDR3 reads CASSLVTTTDTQYF. CDR3 bases: TGTGCCAGCAGCTTAGTCACCACGACAGATACGCAGTATTTT.

The rearrangement joins TRBV7-9 to TRBJ1-2, with D perhaps TRBD1 (6 bases). In germline, CDR1 is SEHNR, CDR2 FQNEAQ (reference sequence). CDR3 length: 10 residues. The ends were cut back, 5 bases at V and 13 bases at J, with 11 bases in the middle. CDR3: CASSPGVFTF. The CDR3 DNA sequence: TGTGCCAGCAGCCCAGGGGTTTTCACCTTC.

This clone is a singleton in its sample. The chain is built from TRBV7-7 and TRBJ2-1; D call uncertain. The CDR3 extends over 16 amino acids. Between the trimmed V and J ends, which lost 2 bases and 5 bases, there was a span of 16 bases. Looked up from germline, CDR1 is SSHAT and CDR2 is FNYEAQ (reference sequence). This CDR3 is CASSLRRALSDNEQFF. In DNA, the CDR3 is TGTGCCAGCAGCTTACGGCGAGCTCTATCAGACAATGAGCAGTTCTTC.

The rearrangement joins TRBV6-2 or TRBV6-3 to TRBJ1-1; D uncertain. The V end was cut by 0 bases, the J end by 10 bases, with 15 bases between. The CDR3 is made up of 14 amino acids. Germline V CDR1 and CDR2: MNHEY, SVGEGT. In nucleotides, the CDR3 is TGTGCCAGCAGTTACTCTGTGCCTTCGACCGGAGCTTTCTTT. It translates to CASSYSVPSTGAFF.

This clone is a singleton in its sample. The chain employs TRBV3-1 (or the pseudogene TRBV3-2) and TRBJ2-7; the match to TRBD1 covers 10 bases. This CDR3 contains 17 residues. V dropped 4 bases and J dropped 6; count of bases not matched to a gene: 15. The germline V gene encodes CDR1 LGHDT and CDR2 YNNKEL (reference sequence). The DNA for the CDR3 is TGTGCCAGCAGCCGCATCTACCGGGACAGGGGTATCAGCGAGCAGTACTTC. This translates into CASSRIYRDRGISEQYF.

The chain has TRBV7-2 and TRBJ2-5, with TRBD2 matching 13 bases. The CDR3 loop spans 16 amino acids. V lost 5 bases to trimming and J lost 5 bases; unmatched junction nucleotides: 8. CDR1 and CDR2 from the germline V gene are SGHTA and FQGNSA. CDR3 nucleotide sequence: TGTGCCAGCAGCCCCCGACTAGCGGGGGGAGGGGAGACCCAGTACTTC. Amino acid sequence: CASSPRLAGGGETQYF.

The chain has TRBV14 and TRBJ2-6; weak D call: TRBD2 (6 bases). The CDR3 runs to 18 residues. Trimming stripped 1 base from V and 4 bases from J, with 17 bases between. CDR1 and CDR2 from the germline V gene are SGHDN and FVKESK. The CDR3 coding sequence is TGTGCCAGCAGCCAAGCTAAAGGAGGGGCCTTGGGGGCCAACGTCCTGACTTTC. Residues: CASSQAKGGALGANVLTF.

The chain couples TRBV19 to TRBJ2-3; D gene ambiguous. CDR1 is LNHDA, CDR2 SQIVND, per germline (reference sequence). V was trimmed by 6 bases and J by 6 bases, leaving 19 bases between them. CDR3 length: 15 amino acids. Here the CDR3 reads CASRIAATTRDTQYF. In nucleotides, the CDR3 is TGTGCCAGTAGAATTGCTGCCACGACAAGGGATACGCAGTATTTT. Full variable domain (remainder filled in from reference TRBV19 and TRBJ2-3): DGGITQSPKYLFRKEGQNVTLSCEQNLNHDAMYWYRQDPGQGLRLIYYSQIVNDFQKGDIAEGYSVSREKKESFPLTVTSAQKNPTAFYLCASRIAATTRDTQYFGPGTRLTVL.

The V and J genes are TRBV6-2 or TRBV6-3 and TRBJ2-7; TRBD1 might be the D (6 bases). The CDR3 is made up of 14 amino acids. The germline V gene encodes CDR1 MNHEY and CDR2 SVGEGT. V lost 5 bases and J 3 bases, leaving 14 bases between the germline ends. The CDR3 sequence is CASSTTTGSYEQYF. In nucleotides, the CDR3 is TGTGCCAGCAGTACGACTACAGGGAGCTACGAGCAGTACTTC.

The V gene is TRBV13, the J gene TRBJ1-6; the D is unclear. The CDR3 is 15 amino acids. Germline V gene sequence: CDR1 PRHDT, CDR2 FYEKMQ (reference sequence). With 5 bases removed from V and 10 bases from J, the gap between germline ends came to 18 bases. CDR3 coding DNA: TGTGCCAGCAGCGCCCCCTCTACGGGTCGGTCACCCCTCCACTTT. It translates to CASSAPSTGRSPLHF. Supplemented by reference TRBV13 and TRBJ1-6, the full variable domain reads AAGVIQSPRHLIKEKRETATLKCYPIPRHDTVYWYQQGPGQDPQFLISFYEKMQSDKGSIPDRFSAQQFSDYHSELNMSSLELGDSALYFCASSAPSTGRSPLHFGNGTRLTVT.

This clone was detected a few times. The CDR3 loop reads CASSLRGEQYF. In DNA form, the CDR3 reads TGTGCCAGCAGTTTAAGAGGCGAGCAGTACTTC. V and J are TRBV12-3 or TRBV12-4 and TRBJ2-7; no definite D call. CDR3 length equals 11 residues. With 2 bases removed from V and 6 bases from J, the gap between germline ends came to 5 bases.

The chain has TRBV6-5 and TRBJ1-1; no reliable D call. V lost 6 bases, J lost 6 bases, and 11 bases lay in between. Germline loops: CDR1 MNHEY, CDR2 SVGAGI. The CDR3 spans 12 residues. The CDR3 coding sequence is TGTGCCAGCAGGGCGGGGTGGCCTGAAGCTTTCTTT. Translating gives CASRAGWPEAFF.

The rearrangement uses TRBV10-1 and TRBJ2-3, with 8 bases matching TRBD1. After removal of 3 bases from V and 3 bases from J, the junction contained 11 bases not matched to a gene. Germline lookup yields CDR1 WNHNN and CDR2 SYGVQD (reference sequence). The CDR3 spans 17 residues. CDR3 in amino acids: CASSEDGGTGGTDTQYF. CDR3 nucleotides: TGCGCCAGCAGTGAAGATGGTGGTACAGGGGGAACAGATACGCAGTATTTT.

This chain connects TRBV2 to TRBJ1-1, with unresolved D. V was pared by 2 bases and J by 1 base, with 11 bases between. Germline V gene lookup returns CDR1 SNHLY and CDR2 FYNNEI. The CDR3 sequence is 15 residues long. The CDR3 DNA sequence: TGTGCCAGCAGTGAATTCAGACCGTCGAACACTGAAGCTTTCTTT. This sequence encodes CASSEFRPSNTEAFF.